The present TCR beta chain was sequenced within a study of OX40 agonist ivuxolimab in advanced cancers. Whole-study findings and limits: Mean expanded clone counts were higher in CD8+ than CD4+ T cells.

Data came from immunoSEQ multiplex PCR; TCRdb stores just in-frame clones and leaves some out. The top ten clones hold approximately 11% of a sample with more than 70,000 clones, 80% to 90% of them seen once. Baseline was the first blood sampling point, followed by cycle 4 day 1 and cycle 7 day 1. With 6 bases clipped from V and 4 bases from J, the junction kept 5 bases outside the gene matches. Germline CDR1 and CDR2: MNHNY and SVGAGI (reference sequence). The CDR3 has 15 amino acids. Details on this clone: Its antigen is unidentified.

The gene calls are TRBV6-6 and TRBJ2-3, with 12 bases that match TRBD2. This clonotype was obtained from an adult with an advanced solid tumor such as melanoma, head and neck, liver or kidney cancer. The sequencing used CD4+ or CD8+ T cells sorted from blood, collected in a trial of the OX40 agonist ivuxolimab. CDR3 protein: CASSSGLAGPDTQYF. CDR3 nucleotide sequence: TGTGCCAGCAGCTCGGGACTAGCGGGCCCAGATACGCAGTATTTT.